The 12 T cell receptor beta chains below were found in one sample sequenced in a study of response to subunit inactivated influenza vaccine listed by TCRdb under 2018. Library construction relied on RT-PCR. The run used an Illumina HiSeq 2500. Starting from the raw public reads, TCRdb applied fastp trimming at Q25, assembled clones with MiXCR and retained in-frame beta chains. Each CDR3 protein appears once, grouped with its most common genes and DNA. This sample is represented by 500,000 to 550,000 distinct CDR3 sequences; under 25% of them were singletons. The ten largest clones take up 2.8% of the sample. These data also formed part of another study, on T cells expressing NK-cell markers. The second study's authors report: 5'RACE template switching, by which a universal primer site and unique molecular identifiers were added, was used to make TCR beta cDNA libraries.

The sequencing here drew on CD4+ T cells sorted from PBMCs, taken about 13 days after vaccination. The receptors derive from a man aged 45-65 years who received an inactivated influenza vaccine. Donor details come from another sample of the same person, matched by shared clones.

The chain recombines TRBV11-2 with TRBJ2-5; 9 positions agree with TRBD2. The CDR3 contains 19 residues. V was pared by 4 bases and J by 9 bases, with 24 bases of the junction left unmatched. From germline, CDR1 is SGHAT and CDR2 FQNNGV. DNA of the CDR3: TGTGCCAGCAGCTGGCTAGGGCTTAGCGGGGGCCCTGTGTCCTCGGCCCAGTACTTC. Amino acid sequence: CASSWLGLSGGPVSSAQYF.

V is TRBV20-1 and J is TRBJ2-3; 9 bases are shared with TRBD2. Germline V CDR1 and CDR2: DFQATT, SNEGSKA (reference sequence). J lost 5 bases, V lost 1 base, and 7 bases had no gene match. The CDR3 has 15 amino acids. CDR3 residues: CSARAGGGAIDTQYF. The CDR3 DNA reads as TGCAGTGCTAGAGCTGGCGGGGGGGCCATAGATACGCAGTATTTT.

The chain couples TRBV7-2 to TRBJ2-2, with D uncertain. The germline V gene encodes CDR1 SGHTA and CDR2 FQGNSA. The CDR3 spans 16 residues. Trimming shortened V by 3 bases and J by 2 bases, and 13 bases separated the two germline ends. CDR3 nucleotide sequence: TGTGCCAGCAGCTTCCATTGGACCAGCAACACCGGGGAGCTGTTTTTT. Translation gives CASSFHWTSNTGELFF.

This sequence joins TRBV4-2 and TRBJ2-5; no firm D call. The CDR3 consists of 14 residues. Looked up from germline, CDR1 is LGHNA and CDR2 is YNFKEQ. Trimming removed 4 bases at V and 4 bases at J, with 13 bases between. The CDR3 protein is CASSPAGIGETQYF. The CDR3 DNA reads as TGTGCCAGCAGCCCGGCCGGTATAGGAGAGACCCAGTACTTC.

There are many counts of this clonotype. The chain employs TRBV7-2 and TRBJ1-3, with D uncertain. V was clipped by 5 bases and J by 3 bases, with 8 bases between them. This CDR3 comprises 13 residues. CDR1 is SGHTA, CDR2 FQGNSA, per germline. Here the CDR3 reads CASSQNVGNTIYF. CDR3 DNA sequence: TGTGCCAGCAGCCAAAACGTTGGAAACACCATATATTTT.

This rearrangement joins TRBV10-3 to TRBJ1-5; possibly TRBD1 for D (5 bases). Germline CDR1 is ENHRY and CDR2 is SYGVKD. V was clipped by 3 bases and J by 2 bases, with 8 bases between them. The CDR3 extends over 14 amino acids. In nucleotides, the CDR3 is TGTGCCATCAGTGAAGGGGCCCGCAATCAGCCCCAGCATTTT. This encodes CAISEGARNQPQHF.

The V call is TRBV27, the J call TRBJ2-3; tentative D call: TRBD1 (8 bases). The V end was cut by 4 bases, the J end by 4 bases, with 21 bases between. CDR1 is MNHEY and CDR2 is SMNVEV in the germline V gene (reference sequence). This CDR3 is built from 17 residues. The CDR3 region has the DNA TGTGCCAGCAGTTCCGCTCCGAGGACAGGGAGGGCAGATACGCAGTATTTT. It is translated as CASSSAPRTGRADTQYF.

This clonotype has only a few counts. The V and J genes are TRBV11-2 and TRBJ2-5, with D possibly TRBD2 on 5 matching bases. The ends were cut back, 4 bases at V and 5 bases at J, with 11 bases in the middle. Looked up from germline, CDR1 is SGHAT and CDR2 is FQNNGV. The CDR3 extends over 13 amino acids. Written as DNA, the CDR3 is TGTGCCAGCAGCTCCAGTCCGGGGGAGACCCAGTACTTC. Translating it yields CASSSSPGETQYF. Based on the CDR3 plus reference TRBV11-2 and TRBJ2-5, the full variable domain is EAGVAQSPRYKIIEKRQSVAFWCNPISGHATLYWYQQILGQGPKLLIQFQNNGVVDDSQLPKDRFSAERLKGVDSTLKIQPAKLEDSAVYLCASSSSPGETQYFGPGTRLLVL.

The CDR3 sequence: CASSPTGTSGSVRTDTQYF. The CDR3 DNA is TGTGCCAGCAGCCCAACCGGGACTAGCGGGAGTGTGAGGACAGATACGCAGTATTTT. This rearrangement joins TRBV11-2 to TRBJ2-3; 14 positions match TRBD2. J gave up 3 bases and V 5 bases, and 13 bases lay outside the gene matches. The CDR3 sequence is 19 residues long. The germline gives CDR1 SGHAT, CDR2 FQNNGV.

The chain recombines TRBV9 with TRBJ2-2; D is possibly TRBD1 or TRBD2 (5 bases each). V lost 0 bases to trimming and J lost 0 bases, with 9 bases between them. The CDR3 contains 16 residues. Germline CDR1 is SGDLS and CDR2 is YYNGEE. The CDR3 here is CASSVAGGANTGELFF. For the CDR3, the DNA is TGTGCCAGCAGCGTAGCTGGGGGAGCGAACACCGGGGAGCTGTTTTTT.

This clonotype occurred many times. The chain couples TRBV5-1 to TRBJ2-5; no reliable D call. CDR3 length: 12 amino acids. Germline lookup yields CDR1 SGHRS and CDR2 YFSETQ. V was pared by 0 bases and J by 2 bases, with 2 bases between. CDR3 DNA sequence: TGCGCCAGCAGCTTGGAGCAAGAGACCCAGTACTTC. Protein: CASSLEQETQYF.

The sample holds a few counts of this clonotype. This rearrangement joins TRBV5-6 to TRBJ2-5, with 10 bases aligning to TRBD2. Germline CDR1 reads SGHDT; CDR2 reads YYEEEE. This CDR3 region has 16 residues. Germline trimming cut 0 bases from V and 4 bases from J; bases unmatched to any gene: 6. DNA of the CDR3: TGTGCCAGCAGCTTGGCGCTAGCGGGAGCTGGAGAGACCCAGTACTTC. As protein: CASSLALAGAGETQYF. The whole variable domain, remainder taken from reference TRBV5-6 and TRBJ2-5, is DAGVTQSPTHLIKTRGQQVTLRCSPKSGHDTVSWYQQALGQGPQFIFQYYEEEERQRGNFPDRFSGHQFPNYSSELNVNALLLGDSALYLCASSLALAGAGETQYFGPGTRLLVL.